Detailed here is one TCR beta chain. The CDR3 is made up of 14 amino acids. Between the trimmed V and J ends, which lost 7 bases and 1 base, there was a span of 12 bases. Germline CDR1 is SGHTA and CDR2 is FQGNSA. Of the isolated RNA, all was reverse transcribed, and so the sequenced material was expressed TCRB transcripts. Repertoires were generated with immunoSEQ multiplex PCR, while TCRdb's copy carries only in-frame clones and drops some. The data contain 350,000 to 450,000 clones, 11% to 15% of them singletons. This record belongs to a study of beta chain features in type 1 diabetes. Across the whole study: Sorted cells examined across all samples numbered 100 million to 140 million.

This receptor was taken from a young man in good health. What was sequenced was naive CD4+ T cells from blood. The chain employs TRBV7-2 and TRBJ2-3; TRBD2 is a possible D gene (7 bases). CDR3 sequence reads: CASKPGGGTDTQYF. CDR3 sequence (DNA): TGTGCCAGCAAGCCGGGGGGCGGCACAGATACGCAGTATTTT.